The text below deals with one TCR beta chain. The CDR3 extends over 14 amino acids. Trimming shortened V by 5 bases and J by 7 bases, and 14 bases separated the two germline ends. TCRdb redid the calling of the 5' RACE reads with MiXCR, one entry per CDR3 protein. Altogether approximately 83,000 distinct CDR3 sequences are present, 14% being singletons, with the ten largest covering about 10%. The data stem from a study of early T cells in non-severe SARS-CoV-2 infection. The chain combines TRBV12-3 or TRBV12-4 with TRBJ2-2, with D tentatively TRBD1 or TRBD2 (5 bases each). Sequencing input: whole blood. This receptor was identified in an adult who was a healthcare worker with PCR-confirmed SARS-CoV-2 infection or an uninfected control (not recorded which). Here the CDR3 DNA reads TGTGCCAGCAGTCTGACAGAGGAGGTCGGGGAGCTGTTTTTT. Protein sequence: CASSLTEEVGELFF.